This T cell receptor beta chain was found in a study of blood T cells in healthy people across ages. Study conclusions and caveats: Donor CMV status, an unknown factor, possibly confounded changes in expanded clonotypes.

Primed by a sample-barcoded 5' primer and a J-beta primer mix, a second PCR proceeded for 7 to 11 cycles. CDR3-containing paired-end reads numbering at least 2.5 million came from each sample. TCRdb called the 5' RACE reads again in MiXCR, with one record for every CDR3 protein. The table shows some 1,500,000 distinct CDR3 sequences, with 35% to 45% occurring only once. The V end was cut by 10 bases, the J end by 0 bases, with 19 bases between. The CDR3 totals 15 residues. Germline V lookup: CDR1 MNHEY, CDR2 SVGAGI. As concerns this clonotype: Its antigen is unknown.

Researchers report isolating at least 6.5 million PBMCs per sample. Extraction yielded at least 5 micrograms of total RNA per sample. Sequences were obtained from blood. This TCR derives from a young woman in good health. The V call is TRBV6-5, the J call TRBJ2-7; possible D gene TRBD2, 7 bases. The DNA of the CDR3 is TGTGCCACCTACCGGGGGGCGGGAGACTCCTACGAGCAGTACTTC. It specifies CATYRGAGDSYEQYF.